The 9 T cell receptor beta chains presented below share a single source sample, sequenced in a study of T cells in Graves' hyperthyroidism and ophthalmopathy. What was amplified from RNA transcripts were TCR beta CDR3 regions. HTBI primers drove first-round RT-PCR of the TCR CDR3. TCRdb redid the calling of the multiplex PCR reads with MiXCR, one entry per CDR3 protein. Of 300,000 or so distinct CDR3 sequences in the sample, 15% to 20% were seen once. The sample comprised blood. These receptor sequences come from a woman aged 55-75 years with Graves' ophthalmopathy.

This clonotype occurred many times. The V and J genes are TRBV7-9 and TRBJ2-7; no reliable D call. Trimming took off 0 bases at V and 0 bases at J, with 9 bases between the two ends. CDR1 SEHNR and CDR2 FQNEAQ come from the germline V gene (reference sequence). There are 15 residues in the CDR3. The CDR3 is CASSLALGSSYEQYF. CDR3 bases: TGTGCCAGCAGCTTAGCTCTAGGAAGCTCCTACGAGCAGTACTTC.

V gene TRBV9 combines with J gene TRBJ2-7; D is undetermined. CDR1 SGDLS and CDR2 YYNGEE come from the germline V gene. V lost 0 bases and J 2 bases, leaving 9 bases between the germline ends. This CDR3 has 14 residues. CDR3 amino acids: CASSVEAGPYEQYF. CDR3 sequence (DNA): TGTGCCAGCAGCGTAGAGGCAGGTCCCTACGAGCAGTACTTC.

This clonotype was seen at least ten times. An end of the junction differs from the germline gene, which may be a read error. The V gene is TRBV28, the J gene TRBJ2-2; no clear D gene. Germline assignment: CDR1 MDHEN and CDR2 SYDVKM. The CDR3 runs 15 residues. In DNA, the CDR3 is TGTGCCAGCAGCGTTCTCCGGACCTACACCAGGGAGCTGTTTTTT. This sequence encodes CASSVLRTYTRELFF.

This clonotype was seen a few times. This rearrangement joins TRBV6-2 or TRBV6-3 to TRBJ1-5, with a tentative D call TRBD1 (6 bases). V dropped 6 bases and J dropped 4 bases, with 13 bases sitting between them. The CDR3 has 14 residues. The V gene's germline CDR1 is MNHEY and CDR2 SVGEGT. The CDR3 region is CASRGGRGNQPQHF. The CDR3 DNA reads TGTGCCAGCAGAGGGGGGAGGGGGAATCAGCCCCAGCATTTT.

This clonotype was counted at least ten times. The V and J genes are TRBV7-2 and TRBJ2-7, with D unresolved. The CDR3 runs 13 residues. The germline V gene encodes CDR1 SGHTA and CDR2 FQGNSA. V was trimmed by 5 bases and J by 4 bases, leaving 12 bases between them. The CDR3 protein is CASSTAMSYEQYF. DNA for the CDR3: TGTGCCAGCAGCACTGCGATGTCTTACGAGCAGTACTTC.

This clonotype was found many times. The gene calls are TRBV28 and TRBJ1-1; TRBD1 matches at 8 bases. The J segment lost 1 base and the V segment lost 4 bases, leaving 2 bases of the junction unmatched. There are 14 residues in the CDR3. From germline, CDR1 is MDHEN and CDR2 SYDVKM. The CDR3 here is CASSSGGWNTEAFF. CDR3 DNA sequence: TGTGCCAGCAGTTCAGGGGGCTGGAACACTGAAGCTTTCTTT.

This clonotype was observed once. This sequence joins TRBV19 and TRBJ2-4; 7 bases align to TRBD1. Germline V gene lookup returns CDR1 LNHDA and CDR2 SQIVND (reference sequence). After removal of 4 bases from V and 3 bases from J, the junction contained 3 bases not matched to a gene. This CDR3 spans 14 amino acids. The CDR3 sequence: CASSTRQGKNIQYF. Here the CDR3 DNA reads TGTGCCAGTAGTACCCGACAGGGCAAAAACATTCAGTACTTC.

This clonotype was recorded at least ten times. Here the CDR3 DNA reads TGTGCCAGCAGGCCTCAACAGGGGGCGGGTGAAAAACTGTTTTTT. Protein sequence: CASRPQQGAGEKLFF. The V call is TRBV2, the J call TRBJ1-4; 9 positions match TRBD1. The CDR3 has 15 amino acids. In germline, CDR1 is SNHLY, CDR2 FYNNEI. With V trimmed by 6 bases and J by 7 bases, 9 bases remained unmatched.

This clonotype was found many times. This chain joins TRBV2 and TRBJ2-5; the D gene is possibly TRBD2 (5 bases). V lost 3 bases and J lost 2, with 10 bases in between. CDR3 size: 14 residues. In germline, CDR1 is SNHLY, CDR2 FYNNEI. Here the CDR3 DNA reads TGTGCCAGCAGTGATGCCAGGACTCAAGAGACCCAGTACTTC. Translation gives CASSDARTQETQYF. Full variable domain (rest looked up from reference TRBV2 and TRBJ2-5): EPEVTQTPSHQVTQMGQEVILRCVPISNHLYFYWYRQILGQKVEFLVSFYNNEISEKSEIFDDQFSVERPDGSNFTLKIRSTKLEDSAMYFCASSDARTQETQYFGPGTRLLVL.